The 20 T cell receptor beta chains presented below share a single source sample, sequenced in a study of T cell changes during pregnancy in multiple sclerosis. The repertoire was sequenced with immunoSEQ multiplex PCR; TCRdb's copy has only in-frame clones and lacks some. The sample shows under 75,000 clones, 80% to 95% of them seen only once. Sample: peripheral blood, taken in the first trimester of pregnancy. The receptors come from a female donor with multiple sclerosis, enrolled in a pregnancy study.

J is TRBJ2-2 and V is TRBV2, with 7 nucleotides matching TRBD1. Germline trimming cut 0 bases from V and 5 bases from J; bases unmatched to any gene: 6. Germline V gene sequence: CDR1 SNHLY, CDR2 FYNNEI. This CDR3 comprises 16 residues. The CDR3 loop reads CASSEARQGWTGELFF. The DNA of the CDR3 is TGTGCCAGCAGTGAAGCGCGACAGGGCTGGACCGGGGAGCTGTTTTTT.

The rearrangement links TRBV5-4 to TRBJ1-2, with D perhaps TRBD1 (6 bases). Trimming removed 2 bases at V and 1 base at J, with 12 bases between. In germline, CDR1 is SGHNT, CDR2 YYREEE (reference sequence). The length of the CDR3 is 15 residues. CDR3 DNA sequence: TGTGCCAGCAGCTTATACAGGGTTATTAACTATGGCTACACCTTC. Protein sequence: CASSLYRVINYGYTF.

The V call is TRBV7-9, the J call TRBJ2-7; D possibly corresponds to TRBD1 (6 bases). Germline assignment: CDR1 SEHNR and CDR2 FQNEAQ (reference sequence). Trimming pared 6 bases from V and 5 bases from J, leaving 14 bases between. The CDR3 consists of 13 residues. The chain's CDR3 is CASRVQGSDEQYF. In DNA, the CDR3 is TGTGCCAGCAGGGTTCAGGGGTCCGACGAGCAGTACTTC.

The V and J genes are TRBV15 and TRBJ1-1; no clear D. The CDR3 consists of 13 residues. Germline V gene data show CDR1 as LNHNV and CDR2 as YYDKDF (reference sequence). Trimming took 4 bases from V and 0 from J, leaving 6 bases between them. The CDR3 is CATSMSMNTEAFF. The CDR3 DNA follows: TGTGCCACCAGCATGAGTATGAACACTGAAGCTTTCTTT.

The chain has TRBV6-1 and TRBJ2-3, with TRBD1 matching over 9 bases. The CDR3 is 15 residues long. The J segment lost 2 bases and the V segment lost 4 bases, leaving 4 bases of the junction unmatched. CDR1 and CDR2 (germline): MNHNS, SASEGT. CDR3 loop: CASSVRQGVTDTQYF. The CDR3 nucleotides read TGTGCCAGCAGTGTACGACAGGGGGTCACAGATACGCAGTATTTT.

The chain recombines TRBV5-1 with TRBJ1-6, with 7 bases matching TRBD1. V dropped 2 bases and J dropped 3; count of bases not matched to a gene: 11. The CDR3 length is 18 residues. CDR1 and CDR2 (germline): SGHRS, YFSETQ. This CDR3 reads CASSLSAKGAFYNSPLHF. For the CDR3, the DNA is TGCGCCAGCAGCTTAAGTGCTAAGGGGGCCTTCTATAATTCACCCCTCCACTTT.

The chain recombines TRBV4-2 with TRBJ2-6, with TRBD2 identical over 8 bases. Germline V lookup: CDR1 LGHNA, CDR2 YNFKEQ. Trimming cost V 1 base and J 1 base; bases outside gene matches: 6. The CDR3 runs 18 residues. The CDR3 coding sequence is TGTGCCAGCAGCCAAGTTAGCGGGGCAAGGTCTGGGGCCAACGTCCTGACTTTC. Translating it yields CASSQVSGARSGANVLTF.

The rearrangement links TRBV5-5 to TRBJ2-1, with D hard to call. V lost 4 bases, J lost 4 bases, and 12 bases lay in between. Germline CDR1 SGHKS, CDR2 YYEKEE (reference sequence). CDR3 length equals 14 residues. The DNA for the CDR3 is TGTGCCAGCAGCCCCCGTCTCTCTTACAATGAGCAGTTCTTC. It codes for CASSPRLSYNEQFF.

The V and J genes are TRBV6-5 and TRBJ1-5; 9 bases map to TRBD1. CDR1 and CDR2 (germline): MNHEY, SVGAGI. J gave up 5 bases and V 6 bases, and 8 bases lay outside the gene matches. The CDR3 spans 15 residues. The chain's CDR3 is CASRAATGGHQPQHF. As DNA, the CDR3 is TGTGCCAGCAGAGCCGCGACAGGGGGACATCAGCCCCAGCATTTT.

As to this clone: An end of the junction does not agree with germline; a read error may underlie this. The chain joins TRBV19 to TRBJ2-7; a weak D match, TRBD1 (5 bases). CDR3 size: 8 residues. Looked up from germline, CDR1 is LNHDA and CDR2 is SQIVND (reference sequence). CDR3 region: CARWKQDF. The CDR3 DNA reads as TGTGCCAGGTGGAAACAGGACTTC.

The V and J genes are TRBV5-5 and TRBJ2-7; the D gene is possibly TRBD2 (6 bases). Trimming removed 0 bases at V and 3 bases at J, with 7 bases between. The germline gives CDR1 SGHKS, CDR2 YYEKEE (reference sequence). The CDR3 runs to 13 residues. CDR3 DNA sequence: TGTGCCAGCAGCTTGGGGGACTTCTACGAGCAGTACTTC. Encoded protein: CASSLGDFYEQYF.

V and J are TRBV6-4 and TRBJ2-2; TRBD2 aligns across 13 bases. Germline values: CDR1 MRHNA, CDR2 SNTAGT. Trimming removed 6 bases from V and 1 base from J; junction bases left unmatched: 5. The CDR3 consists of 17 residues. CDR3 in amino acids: CASRGLAGDLNTGELFF. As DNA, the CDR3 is TGTGCCAGCAGAGGACTAGCGGGGGATTTGAACACCGGGGAGCTGTTTTTT.

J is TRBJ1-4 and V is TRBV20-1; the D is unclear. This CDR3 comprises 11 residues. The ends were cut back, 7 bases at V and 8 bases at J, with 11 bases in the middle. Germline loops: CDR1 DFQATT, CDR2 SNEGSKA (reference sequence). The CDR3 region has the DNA TGCAGTGGGGTGTCGGGGGAAAAACTGTTTTTT. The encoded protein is CSGVSGEKLFF.

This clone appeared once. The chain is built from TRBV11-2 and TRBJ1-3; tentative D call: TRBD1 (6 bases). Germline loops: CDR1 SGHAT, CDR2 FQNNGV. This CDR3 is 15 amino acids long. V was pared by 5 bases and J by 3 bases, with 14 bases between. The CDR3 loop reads CASSHRTAIGNTIYF. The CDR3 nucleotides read TGTGCCAGCAGCCATAGGACAGCCATTGGAAACACCATATATTTT. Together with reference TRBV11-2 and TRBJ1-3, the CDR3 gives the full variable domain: EAGVAQSPRYKIIEKRQSVAFWCNPISGHATLYWYQQILGQGPKLLIQFQNNGVVDDSQLPKDRFSAERLKGVDSTLKIQPAKLEDSAVYLCASSHRTAIGNTIYFGEGSWLTVV.

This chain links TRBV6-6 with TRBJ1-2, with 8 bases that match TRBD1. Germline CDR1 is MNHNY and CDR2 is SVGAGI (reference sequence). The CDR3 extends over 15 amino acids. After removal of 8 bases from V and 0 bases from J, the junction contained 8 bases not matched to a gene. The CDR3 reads CASRYRTGPNYGYTF. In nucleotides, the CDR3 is TGTGCCAGCCGGTACCGGACAGGGCCTAACTATGGCTACACCTTC.

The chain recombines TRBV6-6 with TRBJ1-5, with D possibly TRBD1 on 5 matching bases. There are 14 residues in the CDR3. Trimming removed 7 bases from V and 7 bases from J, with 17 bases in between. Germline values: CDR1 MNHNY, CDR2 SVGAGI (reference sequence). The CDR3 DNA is TGTGCCAGCACCATTGGGCAGGGCGAGCAGCCCCAGCATTTT. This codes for CASTIGQGEQPQHF.

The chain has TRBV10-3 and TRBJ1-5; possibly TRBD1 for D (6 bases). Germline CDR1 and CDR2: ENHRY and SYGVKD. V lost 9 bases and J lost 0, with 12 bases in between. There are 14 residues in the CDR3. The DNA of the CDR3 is TGTGCCATTTGGACGGGACATAGCAATCAGCCCCAGCATTTT. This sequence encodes CAIWTGHSNQPQHF.

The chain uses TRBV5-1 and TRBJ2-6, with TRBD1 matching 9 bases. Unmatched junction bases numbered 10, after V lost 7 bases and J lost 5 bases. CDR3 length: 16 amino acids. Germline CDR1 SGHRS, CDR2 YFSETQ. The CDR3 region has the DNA TGCGCCAGCTCGCCATACAGGGGGCGGTGGGCCAACGTCCTGACTTTC. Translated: CASSPYRGRWANVLTF. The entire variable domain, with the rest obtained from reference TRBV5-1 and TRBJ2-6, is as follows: KAGVTQTPRYLIKTRGQQVTLSCSPISGHRSVSWYQQTPGQGLQFLFEYFSETQRNKGNFPGRFSGRQFSNSRSEMNVSTLELGDSALYLCASSPYRGRWANVLTFGAGSRLTVL.

CDR3 in amino acids: CAWTRDRGRNSPLHF. The DNA for the CDR3 is TGTGCCTGGACCCGGGACAGGGGCAGGAATTCACCCCTCCACTTT. This chain joins TRBV30 and TRBJ1-6; 10 bases are a match to TRBD1. The germline V gene has CDR1 GTSNPN and CDR2 SVGIG (reference sequence). J lost 7 bases, V lost 4 bases, and 7 bases had no gene match. The CDR3 is 15 amino acids.

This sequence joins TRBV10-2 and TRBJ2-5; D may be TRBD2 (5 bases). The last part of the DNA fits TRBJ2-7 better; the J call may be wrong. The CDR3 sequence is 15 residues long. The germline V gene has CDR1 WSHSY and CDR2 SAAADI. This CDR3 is CASSGEKGDFYEQYF. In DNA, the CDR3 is TGCGCCAGCAGTGGGGAGAAGGGTGACTTCTACGAGCAGTACTTC.